Listed below are T cell receptor beta chains from one sample, sequenced in a study of technical replicates of blood from a few donors. Generated by immunoSEQ multiplex PCR, the TCRdb table keeps only in-frame clones and is missing some. The table includes about 70,000 clones, approximately 93% detected once. The specimen sequenced was T cells isolated from PBMCs. The receptors originated from a human donor in good health. CDR3s include the opening cysteine and the closing phenylalanine or tryptophan. A D gene is named only where the DNA matches it firmly. Size is omitted from some rows. Given values are once, few, many or a class for expanded clones.

D gene,V gene,J gene,clone size,CDR3 protein,CDR3 DNA
NA,TRBV10-3,TRBJ1-1,NA,CAIRDSKHNTEAFF,TGTGCCATCAGGGACTCCAAGCATAACACTGAAGCTTTCTTT
TRBD1,TRBV11-3,TRBJ1-1,NA,CASSPPGGTEAFF,TGTGCCAGCAGCCCCCCAGGGGGCACTGAAGCTTTCTTT
NA,TRBV6-5,TRBJ1-3,NA,CASQGSGNTIYF,TGTGCCAGCCAGGGAAGTGGAAACACCATATATTTT
NA,TRBV4-2,TRBJ1-1,NA,CASSHGGGTEAFF,TGTGCCAGCAGCCACGGCGGGGGTACTGAAGCTTTCTTT
NA,TRBV6-5,TRBJ1-1,NA,CASSYSGATEAFF,TGTGCCAGCAGTTACTCAGGGGCCACTGAAGCTTTCTTT
TRBD1,TRBV27,TRBJ1-2,NA,CASRPFRDSYGYTF,TGTGCCAGCAGACCCTTCCGGGACAGCTATGGCTACACCTTC
NA,TRBV30,TRBJ2-5,NA,CAWSVGGETQYF,TGTGCCTGGAGTGTTGGCGGAGAGACCCAGTACTTC
TRBD1,TRBV15,TRBJ2-1,NA,CATSRFWTGGILRQFF,TGTGCCACCAGCAGATTCTGGACAGGGGGCATCTTACGGCAGTTCTTC
TRBD2,TRBV4-2,TRBJ2-3,NA,CASSPIEAGRSDTQYF,TGTGCCAGCAGCCCAATTGAAGCGGGAAGGTCAGATACGCAGTATTTT
NA,TRBV4-1,TRBJ2-2,NA,CASSQLENRELFF,TGCGCCAGCAGCCAACTGGAGAACAGGGAGCTGTTTTTT
TRBD1,TRBV4-1,TRBJ1-2,NA,CASSLGQGEVRGYTF,TGCGCCAGCAGCCTGGGACAGGGGGAGGTCCGTGGCTACACCTTC
TRBD1,TRBV18,TRBJ1-1,NA,CASRPGQGGTEAFF,TGTGCCAGCCGGCCGGGACAGGGAGGAACTGAAGCTTTCTTT
NA,TRBV28,TRBJ2-3,NA,CASSVLRGSPSTDTQYF,TGTGCCAGCAGTGTACTACGAGGCAGCCCCTCCACAGATACGCAGTATTTT
NA,TRBV18,TRBJ2-7,NA,CASAWGQSYDEQYF,TGTGCCAGCGCCTGGGGACAATCATACGACGAGCAGTACTTC
NA,TRBV18,TRBJ1-4,NA,CASSPPANEKLFF,TGTGCCAGCTCACCGCCAGCTAATGAAAAACTGTTTTTT
NA,TRBV19,TRBJ1-3,NA,CASSMVGWGPSGNTIYF,TGTGCCAGTAGTATGGTTGGCTGGGGCCCCTCTGGAAACACCATATATTTT
TRBD1,TRBV5-1,TRBJ2-5,NA,CASSLDRVRETQYF,TGCGCCAGCAGCCTTGACAGGGTGAGAGAGACCCAGTACTTC
TRBD1,TRBV11-1,TRBJ1-2,NA,CASSLRGQRYTF,TGTGCCAGCAGCTTACGGGGACAGCGTTACACCTTC
NA,TRBV28,TRBJ1-1,once,CASRPGGGTEAFF,TGTGCCAGCAGACCGGGCGGGGGAACTGAAGCTTTCTTT
TRBD2,TRBV6-5,TRBJ2-3,NA,CASNPPGLVTDTQYF,TGTGCCAGCAATCCCCCGGGACTAGTCACAGATACGCAGTATTTT
NA,TRBV9,TRBJ1-4,NA,CASSVRGLSEKLFF,TGTGCCAGCAGCGTTCGGGGGTTAAGTGAAAAACTGTTTTTT
NA,TRBV18,TRBJ1-1,NA,CASSRVGAANTEAFF,TGTGCCAGCTCACGCGTGGGGGCGGCGAACACTGAAGCTTTCTTT
NA,TRBV27,TRBJ2-1,NA,CASSLSGKGNEQFF,TGTGCCAGCAGTTTATCTGGGAAGGGGAATGAGCAGTTCTTC
NA,TRBV9,TRBJ1-2,NA,CASSVDGGGYGYTF,TGTGCCAGCAGCGTAGACGGGGGGGGCTATGGCTACACCTTC
NA,TRBV6-1,TRBJ2-3,NA,CASSVSRDTDTQYF,TGTGCCAGCAGTGTCTCACGGGACACAGATACGCAGTATTTT
NA,TRBV7-9,TRBJ1-2,NA,CASSLSGSYGYTF,TGTGCCAGCAGCTTAAGTGGGAGCTATGGCTACACCTTC
NA,TRBV13,TRBJ1-1,NA,CASSLDFGAENTEAFF,TGTGCCAGCAGCTTAGATTTTGGGGCAGAGAACACTGAAGCTTTCTTT
NA,TRBV7-2,TRBJ1-2,NA,CASSLNTAFYGYTF,TGTGCCAGCAGCTTAAATACAGCCTTCTATGGCTACACCTTC
TRBD2,TRBV4-1,TRBJ2-7,NA,CASSQVPGGVYWYEQYF,TGCGCCAGCAGCCAAGTCCCGGGAGGGGTATATTGGTACGAGCAGTACTTC
NA,TRBV18,TRBJ2-7,NA,CASSVWEQADEQYF,TGTGCCAGCTCAGTTTGGGAGCAGGCCGACGAGCAGTACTTC
TRBD2,TRBV11-2,TRBJ2-2,once,CASSLLAGWTGELFF,TGTGCCAGCAGCTTATTAGCGGGATGGACCGGGGAGCTGTTTTTT
NA,TRBV6-5,TRBJ1-1,NA,CASRTGRNTEAFF,TGTGCCAGCCGTACAGGCCGAAACACTGAAGCTTTCTTT
NA,TRBV28,TRBJ1-4,NA,CASSPPQGQVSNEKLFF,TGTGCCAGCAGCCCACCCCAGGGGCAGGTTTCTAATGAAAAACTGTTTTTT
TRBD2,TRBV5-1,TRBJ2-3,NA,CASSSISGYDTQYF,TGCGCCAGCAGCTCCATTAGCGGGTACGATACGCAGTATTTT
TRBD2,TRBV4-1,TRBJ2-1,NA,CASSQRLAESNEQFF,TGCGCCAGCAGTCAAAGACTAGCGGAATCCAATGAGCAGTTCTTC
NA,TRBV29-1,TRBJ1-1,NA,CSVVVSTMNTEAFF,TGCAGCGTGGTCGTTTCGACAATGAACACTGAAGCTTTCTTT
NA,TRBV11-2,TRBJ2-7,NA,CASSFRTGFHEQYF,TGTGCCAGCAGCTTCCGTACAGGGTTCCACGAGCAGTACTTC
TRBD2,TRBV11-2,TRBJ2-1,once,CASSLLAGGYTEQFF,TGTGCCAGCAGCTTACTAGCGGGGGGGTACACTGAGCAGTTCTTC
NA,TRBV28,TRBJ1-2,NA,CASTPWEGNYGYTF,TGTGCCAGCACCCCCTGGGAGGGTAACTATGGCTACACCTTC
TRBD2,TRBV18,TRBJ2-1,once,CASSPPLAGSGNEQFF,TGTGCCAGCTCACCACCCCTAGCGGGATCGGGGAATGAGCAGTTCTTC
NA,TRBV29-1,TRBJ1-3,NA,CSVEGTNGNTIYF,TGCAGCGTTGAAGGGACAAATGGAAACACCATATATTTT
NA,TRBV4-1,TRBJ2-7,NA,CASSQEPSASINIYEQYF,TGCGCCAGCAGCCAAGAGCCTTCAGCTAGTATCAACATCTACGAGCAGTACTTC
TRBD2,TRBV9,TRBJ2-2,NA,CASSFSGRAITGELFF,TGTGCCAGCAGCTTCAGCGGGAGGGCCATCACCGGGGAGCTGTTTTTT
TRBD1,TRBV7-9,TRBJ1-2,NA,CASSSDWTGTVYGYTF,TGTGCCAGCAGCAGCGACTGGACAGGAACGGTCTATGGCTACACCTTC
NA,TRBV6-1,TRBJ1-5,NA,CASRPWGLGNQPQHF,TGTGCCAGCAGACCCTGGGGGCTCGGAAATCAGCCCCAGCATTTT
NA,TRBV5-5,TRBJ1-2,NA,CASSFQGSGYTF,TGTGCCAGCAGCTTTCAGGGTAGCGGCTACACCTTC
NA,TRBV27,TRBJ2-7,NA,CASSLKAGTYEQYF,TGTGCCAGCAGTTTAAAAGCGGGTACCTACGAGCAGTACTTC
NA,TRBV6-5,TRBJ1-2,NA,CASGQFSRQNYGYTF,TGTGCCAGCGGCCAGTTTTCCAGGCAGAACTATGGCTACACCTTC
TRBD2,TRBV10-3,TRBJ2-7,NA,CAISQTSGRAHSYEQYF,TGTGCCATCAGTCAGACTAGCGGGAGGGCCCATTCCTACGAGCAGTACTTC
TRBD1,TRBV6-6,TRBJ1-5,NA,CASSGTAKNQPQHF,TGTGCCAGCTCCGGGACAGCAAAAAATCAGCCCCAGCATTTT
NA,TRBV6-1,TRBJ1-1,NA,CASSPTTFGEAFF,TGTGCCAGCAGCCCTACTACTTTCGGTGAAGCTTTCTTT
TRBD1,TRBV10-3,TRBJ2-2,NA,CAATPGQPNTGELFF,TGTGCCGCTACTCCGGGACAGCCGAACACCGGGGAGCTGTTTTTT
NA,TRBV4-2,TRBJ1-5,NA,CASSQGRNQPQHF,TGTGCCAGCAGCCAAGGCAGGAATCAGCCCCAGCATTTT
NA,TRBV9,TRBJ2-1,NA,CAGSASGEQFF,TGTGCCGGCAGCGCCAGCGGTGAGCAGTTCTTC
NA,TRBV6-5,TRBJ1-5,few,CASRKQGPSNQPQHF,TGTGCCAGCAGGAAACAGGGCCCTAGCAATCAGCCCCAGCATTTT
TRBD1,TRBV27,TRBJ1-5,NA,CASSLQTGDQPQHF,TGTGCCAGCAGTTTACAGACAGGGGATCAGCCCCAGCATTTT
TRBD2,TRBV27,TRBJ2-7,NA,CASSPSLGGRTYEQYF,TGTGCCAGCAGTCCGAGTCTGGGCGGGAGGACGTACGAGCAGTACTTC
TRBD1,TRBV5-1,TRBJ1-5,once,CASSITGGNQPQHF,TGCGCCAGCAGCATCACAGGGGGCAATCAGCCCCAGCATTTT
NA,TRBV15,TRBJ1-2,NA,CATSRYKPPVMATANYGYTF,TGTGCCACCAGCAGATACAAGCCCCCCGTGATGGCCACAGCTAACTATGGCTACACCTTC